The T cell receptor (beta chain) described here comes from a study of radiation and T cells in renal cell carcinoma. Study findings and constraints: From baseline, blood top tumor clonotypes peaked at 2 weeks post-radiation.

CDR1 LNHDA and CDR2 SQIVND come from the germline V gene (reference sequence). V lost 0 bases and J lost 5, with 13 bases in between. This CDR3 comprises 16 residues. Profiled with immunoSEQ multiplex PCR; TCRdb holds only in-frame clones, not every one. The sample contains some 120,000 clones, approximately 75% of which appear only once. Time point described: blood 2 weeks post-SBRT. Indicated treatment: 15 Gy SBRT to primary tumor, nephrectomy 4 weeks later. Radiation-treated patients gave blood at baseline, week 2 and week 4. A note on this clone: Antigen: not known.

The sequence was obtained from a woman in her fifties or sixties with renal cell carcinoma. Sequencing was performed on blood, taken from a patient whose treatment included radiotherapy and nephrectomy. The chain recombines TRBV19 with TRBJ2-2; D tentatively fits TRBD1 or TRBD2 (5 bases each). CDR3 DNA: TGTGCCAGTAGTATAGATCCTTGGGGCGGGACCGGGGAGCTGTTTTTT. Translating it yields CASSIDPWGGTGELFF. Drawing the rest from reference TRBV19 and TRBJ2-2, the complete variable domain is DGGITQSPKYLFRKEGQNVTLSCEQNLNHDAMYWYRQDPGQGLRLIYYSQIVNDFQKGDIAEGYSVSREKKESFPLTVTSAQKNPTAFYLCASSIDPWGGTGELFFGEGSRLTVL.